The entry below gives a single TCR beta chain sequence along with its context. Its antigen target is currently unknown. No much larger clone exists at a distance of one base, and base qualities are not known. V is cut back by 3 bases and J by 8 bases, with 3 bases in the junction unmatched. Taken from cysteine to phenylalanine, the CDR3 has 13 residues. The DNA shown is the 39-base CDR3, in frame from base 1. The germline V gene sets CDR1 to MGHDK and CDR2 to SYGVNS. Patients with autoimmune disease history or receiving systemic immunosuppression were excluded from the trial. Peripheral blood for TCR sequencing was drawn from every dose cohort at baseline, at cycle 4 day 1 and at cycle 7 day 1. The samples were taken from a phase I, first-in-human, multicenter, open-label dose-escalation trial of ivuxolimab. Adults with locally advanced or metastatic head and neck squamous cell, hepatocellular, melanoma or renal cell carcinoma were enrolled in the trial. CD4+ and CD8+ T cells were sorted separately from peripheral blood before TCR sequencing.

These data belong to a study of OX40 agonist ivuxolimab in advanced cancers. Context from the whole study: Ivuxolimab was a fully human IgG2 agonistic monoclonal antibody targeting the costimulatory receptor OX40 (CD134). Intravenous ivuxolimab was administered to patients every 2 weeks at six dose levels: 0.01, 0.1, 0.3, 1.5, 3 and 10 mg/kg. The purpose of peripheral TCRbeta sequencing was to test whether ivuxolimab changed TCR sequence diversity and led to clonal T-cell expansion. A male proportion of around 83% and a mean age of approximately 58 years, ranging from 23 to 79, were recorded for the dose-escalation cohort. The monotherapy dose-escalation portion (N ≈ 56 patients) of the phase I ivuxolimab trial is reported in the paper. Three dose-escalation patients achieved partial responses, one with hepatocellular carcinoma and two with cutaneous melanoma. Of the roughly 52 patients in dose escalation, around 20 had hepatocellular carcinoma, roughly 15 had melanoma, 9 had renal cell carcinoma and 9 had head and neck cancer. Prior anti-PD-1, anti-PD-L1 or anti-CTLA-4 therapy was permitted, and less than 45% of dose-escalation patients had received checkpoint inhibitors.

Results and caveats for the whole study, not just this receptor: After ivuxolimab, more expanded clones were found on average in CD8+ T cells than in CD4+ T cells. Clonal expansion of both CD4+ and CD8+ blood T cells was observed from baseline to week 6 at doses 0.1 to 3.0 mg/kg. Antigen specificity was not determined for the clonally expanded peripheral T cells. Partial responders in the 0.1-3.0 mg/kg groups had among the lowest normalized peripheral clonal expansion, especially among CD8+ T cells. Low levels of normalized T-cell clonal expansion were also seen in some patients who did not respond.

Genomic DNA was isolated from the sorted cells so that the TCRbeta CDR3 region could be sequenced. TCRbeta CDR3 regions were sequenced using the immunoSEQ Assay. Entries here come from immuneACCESS through TCRdb and include only in-frame sequences with V and J called. Some clones fail to appear in such tables; in the studies checked, an unresolved V gene covers under half of the shortfall, and the cause of the remainder is unknown. The sample table lists more than 80,000 clones, approximately 93% of them with a count of one. Of the sample, 0.25% to 0.3% falls within the top ten clones. The sequencing used CD4+ or CD8+ T cells sorted from blood, collected in a trial of the OX40 agonist ivuxolimab. The clonotype originates from an adult with an advanced solid tumor such as melanoma, head and neck, liver or kidney cancer. The V gene is TRBV25-1 and the J gene is TRBJ1-2; 10 bases in between match TRBD1. The DNA sequence is TGTGCCAGCAGTGACGTGACAGGGGGCGGCTACACCTTC. It translates to CASSDVTGGGYTF.